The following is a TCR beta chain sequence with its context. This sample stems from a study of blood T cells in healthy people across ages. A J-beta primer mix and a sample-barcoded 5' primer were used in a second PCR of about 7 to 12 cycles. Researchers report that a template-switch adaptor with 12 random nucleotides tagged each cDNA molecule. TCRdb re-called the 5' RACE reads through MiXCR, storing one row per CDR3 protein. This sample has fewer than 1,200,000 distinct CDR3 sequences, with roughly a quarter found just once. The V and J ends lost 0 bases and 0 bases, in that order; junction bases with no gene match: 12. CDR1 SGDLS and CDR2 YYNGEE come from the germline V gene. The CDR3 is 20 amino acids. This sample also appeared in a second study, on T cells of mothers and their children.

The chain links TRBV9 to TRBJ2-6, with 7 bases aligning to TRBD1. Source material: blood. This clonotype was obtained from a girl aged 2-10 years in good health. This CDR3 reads CASSVVRDWDSLSGANVLTF. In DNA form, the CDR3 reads TGTGCCAGCAGCGTAGTGCGAGACTGGGACAGCCTCTCTGGGGCCAACGTCCTGACTTTC.